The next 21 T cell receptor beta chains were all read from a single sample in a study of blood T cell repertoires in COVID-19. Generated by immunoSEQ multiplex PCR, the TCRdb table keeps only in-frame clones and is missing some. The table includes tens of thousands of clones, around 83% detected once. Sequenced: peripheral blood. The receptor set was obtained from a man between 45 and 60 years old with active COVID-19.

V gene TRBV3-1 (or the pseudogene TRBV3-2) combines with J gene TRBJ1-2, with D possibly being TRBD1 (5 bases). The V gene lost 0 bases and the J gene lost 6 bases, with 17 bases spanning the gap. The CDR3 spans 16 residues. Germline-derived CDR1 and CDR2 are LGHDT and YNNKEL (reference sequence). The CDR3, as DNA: TGTGCCAGCAGCCAAGACTGCAAGGGGCAGGTGAATGGCTACACCTTC. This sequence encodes CASSQDCKGQVNGYTF.

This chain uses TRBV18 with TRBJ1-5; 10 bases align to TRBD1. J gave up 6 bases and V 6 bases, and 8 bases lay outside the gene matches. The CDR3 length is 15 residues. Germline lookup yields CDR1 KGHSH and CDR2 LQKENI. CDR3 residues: CASSAGQGLTQPQHF. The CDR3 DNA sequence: TGTGCCAGCTCGGCGGGACAGGGGTTGACTCAGCCCCAGCATTTT.

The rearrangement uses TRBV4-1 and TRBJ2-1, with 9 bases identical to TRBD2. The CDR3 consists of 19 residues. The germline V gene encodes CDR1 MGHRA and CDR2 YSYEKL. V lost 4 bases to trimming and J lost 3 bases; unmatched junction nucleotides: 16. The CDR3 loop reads CASSRGVSGGRRGYNEQFF. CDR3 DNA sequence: TGCGCCAGCAGCCGAGGGGTTAGCGGGGGCCGGCGTGGCTACAATGAGCAGTTCTTC.

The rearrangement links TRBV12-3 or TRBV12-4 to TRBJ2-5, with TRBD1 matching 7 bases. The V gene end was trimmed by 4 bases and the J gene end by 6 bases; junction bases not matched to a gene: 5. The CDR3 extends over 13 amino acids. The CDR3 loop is CASSSTGVKTQYF. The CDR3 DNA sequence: TGTGCCAGCAGTTCTACAGGGGTGAAGACCCAGTACTTC.

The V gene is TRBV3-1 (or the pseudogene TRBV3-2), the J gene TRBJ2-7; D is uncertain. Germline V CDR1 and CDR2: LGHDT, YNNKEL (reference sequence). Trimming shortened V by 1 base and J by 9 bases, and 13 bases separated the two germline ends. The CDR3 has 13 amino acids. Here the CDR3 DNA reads TGTGCCAGCAGCCAAGCCCTGCTAGAAGGGCAGTACTTC. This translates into CASSQALLEGQYF.

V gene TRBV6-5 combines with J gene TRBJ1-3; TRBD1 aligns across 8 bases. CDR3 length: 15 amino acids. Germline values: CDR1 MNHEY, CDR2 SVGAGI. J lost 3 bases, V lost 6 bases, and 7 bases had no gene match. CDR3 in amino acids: CASSRATGGGNTIYF. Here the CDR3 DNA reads TGTGCCAGCAGCCGAGCCACAGGGGGTGGAAACACCATATATTTT.

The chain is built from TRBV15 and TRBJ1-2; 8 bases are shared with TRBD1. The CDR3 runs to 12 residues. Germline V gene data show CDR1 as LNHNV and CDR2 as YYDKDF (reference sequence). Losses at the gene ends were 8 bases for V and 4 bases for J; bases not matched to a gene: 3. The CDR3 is CATLGQGYGYTF. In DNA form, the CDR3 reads TGTGCCACCCTAGGACAGGGCTATGGCTACACCTTC.

CDR3 nucleotides: TGTGCCAGCCTCGTGTCAGGTGGAAACATTCAGTACTTC. Its translation: CASLVSGGNIQYF. The chain uses TRBV6-5 and TRBJ2-4; D is unclear. This CDR3 region has 13 residues. V was clipped by 8 bases and J by 6 bases, with 14 bases between them. The germline gives CDR1 MNHEY, CDR2 SVGAGI.

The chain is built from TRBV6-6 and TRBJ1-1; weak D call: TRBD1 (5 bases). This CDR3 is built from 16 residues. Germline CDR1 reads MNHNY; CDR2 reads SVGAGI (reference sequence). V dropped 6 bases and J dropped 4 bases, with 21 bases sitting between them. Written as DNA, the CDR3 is TGTGCCAGCAGCCCTACCGGCGATTGGGGGGGCACTGAAGCTTTCTTT. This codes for CASSPTGDWGGTEAFF.

DNA for the CDR3: TGTGCCAGCAGCAGGGGAAGGACAGGGCCCTACGAGCAGTACTTC. Translated: CASSRGRTGPYEQYF. The gene calls are TRBV11-2 and TRBJ2-7; 8 bases are shared with TRBD1. Germline trimming cut 5 bases from V and 2 bases from J; bases unmatched to any gene: 8. The CDR3 consists of 15 residues. CDR1 SGHAT and CDR2 FQNNGV come from the germline V gene.

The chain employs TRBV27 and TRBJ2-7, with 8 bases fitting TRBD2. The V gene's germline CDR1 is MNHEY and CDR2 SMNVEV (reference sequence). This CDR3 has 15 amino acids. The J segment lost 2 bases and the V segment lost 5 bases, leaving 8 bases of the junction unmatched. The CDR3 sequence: CASSTRLAPPYEQYF. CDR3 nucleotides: TGTGCCAGCAGTACCAGACTAGCGCCTCCCTACGAGCAGTACTTC.

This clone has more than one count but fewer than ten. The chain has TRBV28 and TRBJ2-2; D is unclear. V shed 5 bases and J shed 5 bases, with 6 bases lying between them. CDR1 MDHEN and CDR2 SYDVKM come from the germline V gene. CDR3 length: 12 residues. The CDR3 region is CASSPPTGELFF. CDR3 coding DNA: TGTGCCAGCAGTCCCCCGACCGGGGAGCTGTTTTTT.

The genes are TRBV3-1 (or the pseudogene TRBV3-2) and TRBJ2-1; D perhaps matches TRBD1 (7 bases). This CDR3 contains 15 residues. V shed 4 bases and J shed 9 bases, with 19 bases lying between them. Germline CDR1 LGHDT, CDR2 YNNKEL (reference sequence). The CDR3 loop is CASSPSIPRGVEQFF. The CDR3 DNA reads TGTGCCAGCAGCCCGTCCATACCCAGGGGGGTTGAGCAGTTCTTC.

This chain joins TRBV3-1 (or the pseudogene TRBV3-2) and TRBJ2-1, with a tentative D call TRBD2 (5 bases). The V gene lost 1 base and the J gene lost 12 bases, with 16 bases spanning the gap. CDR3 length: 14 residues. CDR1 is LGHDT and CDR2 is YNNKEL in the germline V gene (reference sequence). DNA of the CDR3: TGTGCCAGCAGCCAAGTTTTCCTAGCCGAACGGCAGTTCTTC. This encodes CASSQVFLAERQFF.

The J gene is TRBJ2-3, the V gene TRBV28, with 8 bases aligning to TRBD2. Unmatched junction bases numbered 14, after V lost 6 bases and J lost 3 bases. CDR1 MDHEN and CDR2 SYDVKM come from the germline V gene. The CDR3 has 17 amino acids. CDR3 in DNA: TGTGCCAGCAGCCTATTACCGGGAGCGGGAGAAACAGATACGCAGTATTTT. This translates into CASSLLPGAGETDTQYF. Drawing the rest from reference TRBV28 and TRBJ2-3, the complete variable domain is DVKVTQSSRYLVKRTGEKVFLECVQDMDHENMFWYRQDPGLGLRLIYFSYDVKMKEKGDIPEGYSVSREKKERFSLILESASTNQTSMYLCASSLLPGAGETDTQYFGPGTRLTVL.

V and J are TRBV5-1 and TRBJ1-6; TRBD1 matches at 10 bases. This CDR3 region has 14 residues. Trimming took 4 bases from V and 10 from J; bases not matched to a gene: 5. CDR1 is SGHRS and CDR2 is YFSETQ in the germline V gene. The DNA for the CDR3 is TGCGCCAGCAGCCCTGACAGGGGGCGATCACCCCTCCACTTT. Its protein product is CASSPDRGRSPLHF.

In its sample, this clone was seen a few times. The CDR3 loop reads CAWSVKRGNTEAFF. DNA of the CDR3: TGTGCCTGGAGTGTCAAAAGGGGGAACACTGAAGCTTTCTTT. The V call is TRBV30, the J call TRBJ1-1; D possibly corresponds to TRBD1 (5 bases). Looked up from germline, CDR1 is GTSNPN and CDR2 is SVGIG (reference sequence). V lost 0 bases and J lost 1, with 9 bases in between. This CDR3 region has 14 residues.

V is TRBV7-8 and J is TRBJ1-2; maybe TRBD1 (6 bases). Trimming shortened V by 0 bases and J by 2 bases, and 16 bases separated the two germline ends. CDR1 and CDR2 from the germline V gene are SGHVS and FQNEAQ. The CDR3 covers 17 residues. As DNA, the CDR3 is TGTGCCAGCAGCTTAGCGAAGGACGGGGGGGCAAACTATGGCTACACCTTC. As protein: CASSLAKDGGANYGYTF.

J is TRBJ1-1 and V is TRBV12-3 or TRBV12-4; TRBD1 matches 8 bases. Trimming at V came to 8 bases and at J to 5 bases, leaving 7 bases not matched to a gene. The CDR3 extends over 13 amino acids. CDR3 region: CASCLRQGTEAFF. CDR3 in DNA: TGTGCCAGCTGCCTGAGACAGGGGACTGAAGCTTTCTTT.

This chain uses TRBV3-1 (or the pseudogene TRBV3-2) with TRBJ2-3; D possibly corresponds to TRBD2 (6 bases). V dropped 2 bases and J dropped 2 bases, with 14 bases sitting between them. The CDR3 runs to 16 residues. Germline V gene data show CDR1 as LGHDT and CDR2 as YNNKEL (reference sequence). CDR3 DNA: TGTGCCAGCAGCCAAACGCAGCGGGCGGCCACAGATACGCAGTATTTT. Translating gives CASSQTQRAATDTQYF.

The CDR3 is CASSPETGYSPLHF. CDR3 DNA: TGTGCCAGCAGTCCCGAAACAGGGTATTCACCCCTCCACTTT. The V call is TRBV3-1 (or the pseudogene TRBV3-2), the J call TRBJ1-6, with D perhaps matching TRBD1 (6 bases). Germline-derived CDR1 and CDR2 are LGHDT and YNNKEL (reference sequence). This CDR3 spans 14 amino acids. V was trimmed by 6 bases and J by 8 bases, leaving 14 bases between them.